The 21 T cell receptor beta chains in this list originate from one sample, sequenced in a study of T-cell reconstitution after alpha-beta-depleted transplantation in children. General observations from the study: Once a year had passed after transplant, T-cell counts and diversity came mostly from newly produced T cells.

The antigens these receptors bind are not known. TCRbeta library preparation incorporated unique molecular identifiers. TCRdb ran MiXCR on the PCR reads and lists one entry per CDR3 protein. The profile covers hundreds of thousands of distinct CDR3 sequences, with over 7.5% appearing a single time and about 8.2% taken by the ten largest. Sequencing used peripheral blood, obtained 360 days after TCRalphabeta/CD19-depleted stem cell transplant. All receptors come from a female patient aged 2 to 10 who had a stem cell transplant for Fanconi anemia, so the T cells may come from the graft donor.

This clonotype was counted only a few times. As DNA, the CDR3 is TGCGCCAGCAGCTTGATCCAGCGGGGGGTAACAGATACGCAGTATTTT. Its translation is CASSLIQRGVTDTQYF. J is TRBJ2-3 and V is TRBV5-1; 9 bases line up with TRBD2. CDR3 length: 16 amino acids. Per the germline V gene, CDR1 is SGHRS and CDR2 is YFSETQ. V was clipped by 1 base and J by 3 bases; unmatched bases: 6.

This clonotype has just a few counts. The chain has TRBV19 and TRBJ1-1; D is uncertain. The CDR3 has 13 residues. V lost 7 bases and J lost 8, with 17 bases in between. CDR1 is LNHDA and CDR2 is SQIVND in the germline V gene (reference sequence). The CDR3 reads CASKEGGKPEAFF. DNA for the CDR3: TGTGCCAGTAAGGAGGGAGGTAAGCCAGAAGCTTTCTTT.

This sequence joins TRBV5-4 and TRBJ2-7, with TRBD1 as a possible D gene (6 bases). Germline loops: CDR1 SGHNT, CDR2 YYREEE (reference sequence). The V end was cut by 4 bases, the J end by 4 bases, with 18 bases between. The CDR3 loop spans 15 amino acids. The CDR3 is CASSGKTVGTYEQYF. In nucleotides, the CDR3 is TGTGCCAGCAGCGGTAAAACGGTGGGGACATACGAGCAGTACTTC. Together with reference TRBV5-4 and TRBJ2-7, the CDR3 gives the full variable domain: ETGVTQSPTHLIKTRGQQVTLRCSSQSGHNTVSWYQQALGQGPQFIFQYYREEENGRGNFPPRFSGLQFPNYSSELNVNALELDDSALYLCASSGKTVGTYEQYFGPGTRLTVT.

The V gene is TRBV12-3 or TRBV12-4, the J gene TRBJ2-7, with TRBD2 matching over 8 bases. This CDR3 contains 16 residues. Unmatched junction bases numbered 18, after V lost 11 bases and J lost 3 bases. In DNA, the CDR3 is TGTGCCCTCAGTACGGGGGGGCAGGCCAGAGGCTACGAGCAGTACTTC. Translated, it gives CALSTGGQARGYEQYF.

This clonotype appeared many times. The CDR3 sequence is CASSSGGAGYNEQFF. CDR3 coding DNA: TGTGCCAGCAGCTCAGGGGGGGCGGGCTACAATGAGCAGTTCTTC. The chain has TRBV28 and TRBJ2-1; D could derive from TRBD1 or TRBD2 (7 bases each). This CDR3 region has 15 residues. From germline, CDR1 is MDHEN and CDR2 SYDVKM. The V gene lost 6 bases and the J gene lost 3 bases, with 15 bases spanning the gap. The entire variable domain, with the rest obtained from reference TRBV28 and TRBJ2-1, is as follows: DVKVTQSSRYLVKRTGEKVFLECVQDMDHENMFWYRQDPGLGLRLIYFSYDVKMKEKGDIPEGYSVSREKKERFSLILESASTNQTSMYLCASSSGGAGYNEQFFGPGTRLTVL.

This clonotype was observed many times. The chain has TRBV29-1 and TRBJ2-1; D may be TRBD2 (6 bases). CDR1 and CDR2 from the germline V gene are SQVTM and ANQGSEA. The length of the CDR3 is 15 residues. Trimming removed 4 bases from V and 0 bases from J, with 13 bases in between. The CDR3 region has the DNA TGCAGCGTTGCTCGGGGGAACAACTCCTACAATGAGCAGTTCTTC. Its translation is CSVARGNNSYNEQFF.

Comments on this clonotype: Given a much more abundant clone one base away, this may be a read error. This chain connects TRBV6-5 to TRBJ1-2; D is undetermined. With 2 bases removed from V and 4 bases from J, the gap between germline ends came to 14 bases. CDR3 length: 15 residues. The germline V gene has CDR1 MNHEY and CDR2 SVGAGI. The CDR3 protein is CASSYDPGRAYGYTF. The CDR3 nucleotides are TGTGCCAGCAGTTACGACCCTGGCAGAGCCTATGGCTACACCTTC.

The rearrangement joins TRBV15 to TRBJ2-7; TRBD2 aligns across 7 bases. The V gene end was trimmed by 1 base and the J gene end by 1 base; junction bases not matched to a gene: 10. The CDR3 sequence is 17 residues long. Per the germline V gene, CDR1 is LNHNV and CDR2 is YYDKDF (reference sequence). The CDR3 sequence: CATSRGGGRLGSYEQYF. For the CDR3, the DNA is TGTGCCACCAGCAGAGGGGGGGGAAGACTAGGATCCTACGAGCAGTACTTC.

The rearrangement links TRBV7-9 to TRBJ1-4, with D possibly TRBD1 on 5 matching bases. The germline V gene encodes CDR1 SEHNR and CDR2 FQNEAQ (reference sequence). This CDR3 is built from 14 residues. V lost 4 bases to trimming and J lost 8 bases, with 14 bases between them. CDR3 bases: TGTGCCAGCAGCTCAGGGCGGTTAAAAGAAAAACTGTTTTTT. Its protein product is CASSSGRLKEKLFF.

This clonotype was seen at least ten times. The CDR3 spells CASSQDWTNQETQYF. In DNA form, the CDR3 reads TGTGCCAGCAGCCAAGATTGGACAAACCAAGAGACCCAGTACTTC. The rearrangement joins TRBV4-2 to TRBJ2-5, with D tentatively TRBD1 (5 bases). The CDR3 covers 15 residues. Germline V CDR1 and CDR2: LGHNA, YNFKEQ. V was trimmed by 0 bases and J by 0 bases, leaving 8 bases between them.

The chain couples TRBV15 to TRBJ1-1; 8 bases line up with TRBD1. Germline CDR1 and CDR2: LNHNV and YYDKDF (reference sequence). V lost 1 base and J lost 0; bases outside the gene matches: 4. CDR3 length: 16 residues. The CDR3 DNA reads TGTGCCACCAGCAGAGGACAGGGGCTGATGAACACTGAAGCTTTCTTT. It encodes CATSRGQGLMNTEAFF. The whole variable domain, filled in from reference TRBV15 and TRBJ1-1, reads DAMVIQNPRYQVTQFGKPVTLSCSQTLNHNVMYWYQQKSSQAPKLLFHYYDKDFNNEADTPDNFQSRRPNTSFCFLDIRSPGLGDTAMYLCATSRGQGLMNTEAFFGQGTRLTVV.

There are many counts of this clonotype. The J gene is TRBJ2-1, the V gene TRBV29-1, with 8 bases lining up with TRBD2. This CDR3 contains 13 residues. After removal of 5 bases from V and 5 bases from J, the junction contained 5 bases not matched to a gene. Germline V gene sequence: CDR1 SQVTM, CDR2 ANQGSEA. CDR3 bases: TGCAGCGTTACCGGGACTAGTAACAATGAGCAGTTCTTC. This sequence encodes CSVTGTSNNEQFF.

This chain uses TRBV7-7 with TRBJ2-1; 8 bases align to TRBD2. This CDR3 has 14 residues. Per germline, CDR1 SSHAT and CDR2 FNYEAQ (reference sequence). V lost 4 bases to trimming and J lost 5 bases; unmatched junction nucleotides: 4. As DNA, the CDR3 is TGTGCCAGCAGCTCGGGACTAGGTGACAATGAGCAGTTCTTC. Amino acids: CASSSGLGDNEQFF.

The rearrangement links TRBV18 to TRBJ2-7; the match to TRBD1 covers 9 bases. V shed 2 bases and J 1 base; nucleotides not matched to a gene: 6. The CDR3 has 16 residues. The V gene's germline CDR1 is KGHSH and CDR2 LQKENI. The CDR3 sequence is CASSPTTGGFSYEQYF. The CDR3 DNA reads as TGTGCCAGCTCACCAACCACAGGGGGCTTTTCCTACGAGCAGTACTTC. Looking up the rest from reference TRBV18 and TRBJ2-7 gives the full variable domain: NAGVMQNPRHLVRRRGQEARLRCSPMKGHSHVYWYRQLPEEGLKFMVYLQKENIIDESGMPKERFSAEFPKEGPSILRIQQVVRGDSAAYFCASSPTTGGFSYEQYFGPGTRLTVT.

Of note for this clonotype: It may be a read error: a sequence one base away is much more abundant. This chain joins TRBV5-1 and TRBJ2-3; 12 nucleotides match TRBD2. CDR3 length equals 19 residues. Germline V CDR1 and CDR2: SGHRS, YFSETQ. J lost 2 bases, V lost 4 bases, and 14 bases had no gene match. In DNA form, the CDR3 reads TGCGCCAGCAGCCCCTGGACTAGCGGGGTTACCCTAATCACAGATACGCAGTATTTT. This translates into CASSPWTSGVTLITDTQYF.

This clonotype was counted between two and nine times. CDR3 protein: CASSFQGRDTGELFF. In DNA, the CDR3 is TGTGCCAGCAGCTTTCAGGGGAGGGACACCGGGGAGCTGTTTTTT. The J gene is TRBJ2-2, the V gene TRBV5-5; TRBD2 might be the D (7 bases). Trimming cost V 2 bases and J 3 bases, with 11 bases left between them. CDR3 length equals 15 residues. The germline CDR1 and CDR2 sequences are SGHKS and YYEKEE (reference sequence).

This clonotype was counted only a few times. J is TRBJ1-1 and V is TRBV20-1; D possibly corresponds to TRBD1 (5 bases). The CDR3 is 13 residues long. The germline V gene has CDR1 DFQATT and CDR2 SNEGSKA (reference sequence). Trimming removed 7 bases at V and 8 bases at J, with 20 bases between. The CDR3 here is CSGFTGVQEEAFF. CDR3 coding DNA: TGCAGTGGATTTACAGGCGTCCAGGAGGAAGCTTTCTTT.

This clonotype was detected ten times or more. Mismatch with germline at one junction end may stem from a read error. The CDR3, as DNA: TGCAGTGCTAGTAGGGGGAACACTGAAGCTTTT. Its protein product is CSASRGNTEAF. The chain links TRBV20-1 to TRBJ1-1, with a tentative D call TRBD1 (6 bases). CDR1 is DFQATT, CDR2 SNEGSKA, per germline (reference sequence). The CDR3 has 11 amino acids.

The table lists this clonotype with many counts. The chain links TRBV18 to TRBJ2-7; D gene uncertain. Germline-derived CDR1 and CDR2 are KGHSH and LQKENI. Trimming cost V 2 bases and J 5 bases, with 4 bases left between them. The CDR3 contains 11 residues. This CDR3 reads CASSPYHEQYF. CDR3 nucleotides: TGTGCCAGCTCACCATACCACGAGCAGTACTTC.

This clonotype was seen ten or more times. The chain recombines TRBV29-1 with TRBJ1-3; D ambiguous. The CDR3 extends over 13 amino acids. V was shortened by 5 bases and J by 2 bases, with 10 bases between the two germline ends. The germline V gene encodes CDR1 SQVTM and CDR2 ANQGSEA. Here the CDR3 DNA reads TGCAGCGTTTTATTTGGGGCTGGAAACACCATATATTTT. It yields the protein CSVLFGAGNTIYF.

This clonotype appeared many times. The chain carries TRBV9 and TRBJ1-1; D remains unclear. Between the trimmed V and J ends, which lost 2 bases and 4 bases, there was a span of 33 bases. CDR3 size: 21 residues. Germline V CDR1 and CDR2: SGDLS, YYNGEE. The CDR3 DNA sequence: TGTGCCAGCAGCGTTTTCCCTAGGTCGGCGTCTTATGCGCCAAGACTCACTGAAGCTTTCTTT. Encoded protein: CASSVFPRSASYAPRLTEAFF.